The source of this T cell receptor (beta chain) is a study of Ad26.COV2.S vaccination and SARS-CoV-2 variants. Study context: Ad26.COV2.S arm of COV1001 included the donor. Ad26.COV2.S shots went into the muscle once or twice, 56 days apart. Study findings and constraints: Researchers reported similar non-spike TCR breadth in vaccine and placebo recipients.

Concerning this clone: Its antigen remains unknown.

The V segment lost 0 bases and the J segment 4 bases; nucleotides outside the gene matches: 7. Germline CDR1 and CDR2: LGHNA and YNFKEQ. The CDR3 is made up of 16 amino acids. The treatment: 19 received Ad26.COV2.S at low or high dose, single or two shots; several received placebo; per-sample allocation not given. Sample collection was performed on day 63 after the first vaccine or placebo injection. Generated by immunoSEQ multiplex PCR, the TCRdb table keeps only in-frame clones and is missing some. This table holds roughly 320,000 clones, roughly 91% found once. This clonotype was obtained from a person aged 18-65 years who received the Ad26.COV2.S COVID-19 vaccine or a placebo. The chain carries TRBV4-2 and TRBJ1-2, with 8 bases that match TRBD1. The sequencing here drew on peripheral blood, taken in a trial of Ad26.COV2.S vaccine versus placebo. CDR3 nucleotides: TGTGCCAGCAGCCAAGATCGAGGCGGACAGGGCTATGGCTACACCTTC. This codes for CASSQDRGGQGYGYTF.